Below, one T cell receptor (beta chain) is given with its context. What it binds is not known. This sample stems from a study of CD8+ T cells in alopecia areata. Germline V gives CDR1 SGHTA, CDR2 FQGNSA. This CDR3 contains 14 residues. The V and J ends lost 9 bases and 7 bases, in that order; junction bases with no gene match: 9. Following RNA extraction, reverse transcription yielded cDNA that acted as the sequencing template. Generated by immunoSEQ multiplex PCR, the TCRdb table keeps only in-frame clones and is missing some. This table holds over 200,000 clones, about 64% found once. Study-wide results and caveats: Researchers say the link of baseline CD8+ expansion to response remains uncertain, with one nonresponder. Numerous expanded lesional clones remained in scalp and blood during tofacitinib. Treatment with tofacitinib significantly lowered scalp clonality and reduced expanded CD8+ clones among the top 100.

Noted treatment: oral pan-JAK inhibitor, 5-10 mg twice daily. Sequences were derived from CD4+ T cells sorted from blood, sampled at week 4, from a patient treated with tofacitinib. This sequence originates from a human donor with alopecia areata. The chain has TRBV7-2 and TRBJ1-6; 7 bases fit TRBD1. The CDR3 DNA reads TGTGCCAGTAACTGGGGACAGCTAAATTCACCCCTCCACTTT. Its protein product is CASNWGQLNSPLHF.